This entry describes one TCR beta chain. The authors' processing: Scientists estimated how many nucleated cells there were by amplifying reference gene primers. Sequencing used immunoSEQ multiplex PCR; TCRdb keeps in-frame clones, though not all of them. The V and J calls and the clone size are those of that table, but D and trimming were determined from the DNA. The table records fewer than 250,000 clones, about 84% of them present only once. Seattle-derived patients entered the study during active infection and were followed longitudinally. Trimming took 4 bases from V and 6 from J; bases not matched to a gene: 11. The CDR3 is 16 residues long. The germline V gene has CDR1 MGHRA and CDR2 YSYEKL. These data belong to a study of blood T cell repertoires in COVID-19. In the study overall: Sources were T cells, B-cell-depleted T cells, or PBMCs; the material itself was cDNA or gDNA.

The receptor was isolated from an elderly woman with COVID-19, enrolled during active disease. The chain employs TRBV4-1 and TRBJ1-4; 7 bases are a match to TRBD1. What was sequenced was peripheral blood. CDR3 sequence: CASSPTETGLDEKLFF. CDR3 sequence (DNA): TGCGCCAGCAGCCCGACGGAGACAGGGCTGGATGAAAAACTGTTTTTT.